The rows below give T cell receptor beta chains drawn from one sample of a study of long-term antiretroviral therapy in people with HIV. Sequencing used immunoSEQ multiplex PCR; TCRdb keeps in-frame clones, though not all of them. The data hold fewer than 30,000 clones, with about four fifths observed a single time. Material: unsorted PBMCs, obtained 1.1 years before starting antiretroviral therapy. Receptors were obtained from a woman in her thirties with HIV. Each CDR3 is given with its conserved first and last residue.

>TRBJ2-7|TRBV19
CASSGDYSGEQYF
>TRBJ2-3|TRBV6-1
CASSEAKRDTQYF
>TRBJ2-5|TRBV7-2
CASSLVLAGGQETQYF
>TRBJ1-1|TRBV5-1
CASSLSGGANTEAFF
>TRBJ1-3|TRBV18
CASSLSGDPSGNTIYF
>TRBJ2-2|TRBV18
CASAVQGGKVTNTGELFF
>TRBJ2-6|TRBV2
CATVRGGSGANVLTF
>TRBJ2-7|TRBV10-3
CAIRNRGLGYEQYF
>TRBJ1-4|TRBV6-1
CASSVGGNNEKLFF
>TRBJ1-3|TRBV11-3
CASSPGQSSGNTIYF
>TRBJ1-4|TRBV19
CASSPQGGGEKLFF
>TRBJ2-5|TRBV27
CASSLSRQETQYF
>TRBJ1-5|TRBV2
CASSLGQGGSNQPQHF
>TRBJ1-1|TRBV6-6
CASSSEGTF
>TRBJ1-1|TRBV6-6
CASRRDGTEAFF
>TRBJ2-6|TRBV12-5
CASGDRGSGANVLTF
>TRBJ2-7|TRBV7-9
CASSLVYLYYEQYF
>TRBJ2-1|TRBV11-2
CASSLEVGNEQFF
>TRBJ2-7|TRBV2
CASSKDPIYEQYF
>TRBJ1-5|TRBV28
CASSSAGTPQNQPQHF
>TRBJ1-1|TRBV6-6
CASRSGMSEAFF
>TRBJ1-2|TRBV7-8
CASSLGPPADYGYTF